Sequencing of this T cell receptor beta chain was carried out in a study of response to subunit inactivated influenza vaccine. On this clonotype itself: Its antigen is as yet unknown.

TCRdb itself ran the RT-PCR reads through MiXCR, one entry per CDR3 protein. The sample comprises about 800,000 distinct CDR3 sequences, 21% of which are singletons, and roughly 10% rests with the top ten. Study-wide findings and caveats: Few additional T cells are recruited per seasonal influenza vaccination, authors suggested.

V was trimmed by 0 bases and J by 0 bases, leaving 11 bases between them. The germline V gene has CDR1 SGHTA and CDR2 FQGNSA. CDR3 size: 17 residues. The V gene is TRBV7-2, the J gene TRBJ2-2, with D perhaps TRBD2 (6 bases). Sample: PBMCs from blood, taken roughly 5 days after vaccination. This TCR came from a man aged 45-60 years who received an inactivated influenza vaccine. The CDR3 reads CASSLAGGTANTGELFF. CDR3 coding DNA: TGTGCCAGCAGCTTAGCCGGCGGGACTGCGAACACCGGGGAGCTGTTTTTT.